Listed here are 9 T cell receptor beta chains from one sample, sequenced in a study of blood T cell repertoires in COVID-19. Measured with immunoSEQ multiplex PCR; TCRdb has only the in-frame clones, and not every one. The table records about 150,000 clones, around 80% of them present only once. The material sequenced was PBMCs or T cells enriched from blood (not recorded which). The receptors come from a woman aged 70-85 years in a cohort exposed to, infected with or recovered from COVID-19 (not recorded which).

V is TRBV6-5 and J is TRBJ2-7; no clear D. The germline V gene encodes CDR1 MNHEY and CDR2 SVGAGI. This CDR3 contains 14 residues. V shed 5 bases and J shed 1 base, with 12 bases lying between them. The CDR3 is CASSKPGQSYEQYF. In DNA form, the CDR3 reads TGTGCCAGCAGTAAACCGGGTCAATCCTACGAGCAGTACTTC.

This clone has a single count. The chain has TRBV6-5 and TRBJ1-1; D gene unclear. Germline V gene data show CDR1 as MNHEY and CDR2 as SVGAGI. Trimming stripped 5 bases from V and 8 bases from J, with 12 bases between. CDR3 length: 12 amino acids. Here the CDR3 reads CASSPSGLEAFF. The CDR3 bases are TGTGCCAGCAGTCCTTCAGGTTTAGAAGCTTTCTTT.

This clone was counted only a few times. This rearrangement joins TRBV6-5 to TRBJ1-1; 7 positions agree with TRBD1. Germline V gene data show CDR1 as MNHEY and CDR2 as SVGAGI. V lost 6 bases, J lost 5 bases, and 12 bases stayed unmatched. CDR3 length: 15 residues. CDR3 in amino acids: CASSLSRQGQTEAFF. The CDR3 bases are TGTGCCAGCAGCCTCTCCAGACAGGGTCAGACTGAAGCTTTCTTT.

The rearrangement uses TRBV5-4 and TRBJ2-3, with TRBD2 matching 13 bases. Trimming cost V 3 bases and J 0 bases; bases outside gene matches: 1. The CDR3 has 16 residues. Looked up from germline, CDR1 is SGHNT and CDR2 is YYREEE (reference sequence). CDR3 sequence: CASSWGLAGSTDTQYF. The DNA of the CDR3 is TGTGCCAGCAGCTGGGGACTAGCGGGAAGCACAGATACGCAGTATTTT.

The chain uses TRBV7-2 and TRBJ1-1; the match to TRBD1 covers 7 bases. J lost 1 base, V lost 4 bases, and 3 bases had no gene match. Per germline, CDR1 SGHTA and CDR2 FQGNSA. The CDR3 totals 14 residues. The CDR3 here is CASSSQGGNTEAFF. CDR3 bases: TGTGCCAGCAGCTCCCAGGGGGGGAACACTGAAGCTTTCTTT.

This clone has just one count. The rearrangement joins TRBV28 to TRBJ1-2; D call uncertain. Trimming removed 3 bases from V and 0 bases from J, with 8 bases in between. Germline lookup yields CDR1 MDHEN and CDR2 SYDVKM. This CDR3 has 14 amino acids. CDR3 protein: CASSLGRSNYGYTF. The CDR3 DNA reads TGTGCCAGCAGTTTGGGCAGATCTAACTATGGCTACACCTTC.

This clone turned up a few times. V usage is TRBV10-3 and J usage is TRBJ1-5; D perhaps matches TRBD1 (5 bases). The CDR3 sequence is 13 residues long. Germline V gene data show CDR1 as ENHRY and CDR2 as SYGVKD. With 6 bases removed from V and 3 bases from J, the gap between germline ends came to 9 bases. The CDR3 sequence is CAIRRGVNQPQHF. The CDR3 DNA follows: TGTGCCATCAGGCGGGGGGTCAATCAGCCCCAGCATTTT.

The V and J genes are TRBV20-1 and TRBJ2-1; D perhaps matches TRBD1 (5 bases). Germline values: CDR1 DFQATT, CDR2 SNEGSKA (reference sequence). The CDR3 is 11 residues long. Trimming pared 5 bases from V and 6 bases from J, leaving 8 bases between. This CDR3 reads CSADRSNEQFF. The CDR3 coding sequence is TGCAGTGCTGACAGAAGCAATGAGCAGTTCTTC.

The gene calls are TRBV27 and TRBJ1-4; 8 nucleotides align to TRBD1. Germline V gene lookup returns CDR1 MNHEY and CDR2 SMNVEV (reference sequence). This CDR3 contains 15 residues. The ends lost 5 bases at V and 5 bases at J; junction bases unmatched: 7. In DNA, the CDR3 is TGTGCCAGCAGTACCCGCAACAGGGGGAATGAAAAACTGTTTTTT. It translates to CASSTRNRGNEKLFF. Full variable domain (remainder filled in from reference TRBV27 and TRBJ1-4): EAQVTQNPRYLITVTGKKLTVTCSQNMNHEYMSWYRQDPGLGLRQIYYSMNVEVTDKGDVPEGYKVSRKEKRNFPLILESPSPNQTSLYFCASSTRNRGNEKLFFGSGTQLSVL.